The clone carrying this T cell receptor (beta chain) was recorded a few times. Its antigen is as yet unknown. Stated treatment: oral pan-JAK inhibitor, 5-10 mg twice daily. The data are from a study of CD8+ T cells in alopecia areata. In the study overall: Tofacitinib was taken orally by treated patients, and the dose was 5 to 10 mg twice daily.

RNA was isolated and reverse transcribed to cDNA, the sequencing template. TCRdb's table, derived via immunoSEQ multiplex PCR, lists solely in-frame clones and lacks some. The data contain about 190,000 clones, 64% of them singletons. Findings of the study overall: Clonality was higher in lesional than normal scalp, especially in alopecia totalis/universalis. When scalp samples are sequenced, resident alphabeta T cells of normal skin are also captured. Under tofacitinib, numerous expanded lesional clonotypes remained detectable in scalp and blood.

The clonotype was recovered from a human donor with alopecia areata. The source material was CD4+ T cells sorted from blood, sampled around week 49, from a patient treated with tofacitinib.

The DNA for the CDR3 is TGTGCCAGCAGTGAATACAGGGGAGGGAAGAACACTGAAGCTTTCTTT. This sequence encodes CASSEYRGGKNTEAFF. The rearrangement links TRBV25-1 to TRBJ1-1, with D possibly TRBD1 on 6 matching bases. Between the trimmed V and J ends, which lost 0 bases and 1 base, there was a span of 12 bases. The germline CDR1 and CDR2 sequences are MGHDK and SYGVNS. The CDR3 totals 16 residues. The complete variable domain, with remaining parts taken from reference TRBV25-1 and TRBJ1-1, reads EADIYQTPRYLVIGTGKKITLECSQTMGHDKMYWYQQDPGMELHLIHYSYGVNSTEKGDLSSESTVSRIRTEHFPLTLESARPSHTSQYLCASSEYRGGKNTEAFFGQGTRLTVV.